The 5 T cell receptor beta chains listed next were all sequenced from one sample in a study of blood T cell repertoires in COVID-19. Data came from immunoSEQ multiplex PCR; TCRdb stores just in-frame clones and leaves some out. The sample lists under 250,000 clones, 80% to 95% occurring once. The sequenced material came from peripheral blood. The source is a man between 60 and 70 years old with COVID-19, enrolled during active disease.

The J gene is TRBJ2-7, the V gene TRBV7-2; 8 bases align to TRBD1. Per the germline V gene, CDR1 is SGHTA and CDR2 is FQGNSA. CDR3 length: 15 residues. J was trimmed by 1 base and V by 1 base; bases with no gene match: 3. CDR3 sequence: CASSLGQGRSYEQYF. The CDR3 nucleotides read TGTGCCAGCAGCTTAGGACAGGGGAGATCCTACGAGCAGTACTTC. The variable domain in full, with the rest retrieved from reference TRBV7-2 and TRBJ2-7, is GAGVSQSPSNKVTEKGKDVELRCDPISGHTALYWYRQSLGQGLEFLIYFQGNSAPDKSGLPSDRFSAERTGGSVSTLTIQRTQQEDSAVYLCASSLGQGRSYEQYFGPGTRLTVT.

The chain couples TRBV7-2 to TRBJ1-5, with 8 bases fitting TRBD1. The CDR3 is made up of 18 amino acids. Germline loops: CDR1 SGHTA, CDR2 FQGNSA. V was clipped by 0 bases and J by 6 bases; unmatched bases: 13. The CDR3 sequence is CASSLAGLAQGGTQPQHF. The CDR3 DNA sequence: TGTGCCAGCAGCTTAGCGGGCCTCGCACAGGGGGGCACTCAGCCCCAGCATTTT. Combining the CDR3 with reference TRBV7-2 and TRBJ1-5 gives the whole variable domain GAGVSQSPSNKVTEKGKDVELRCDPISGHTALYWYRQSLGQGLEFLIYFQGNSAPDKSGLPSDRFSAERTGGSVSTLTIQRTQQEDSAVYLCASSLAGLAQGGTQPQHFGDGTRLSIL.

This clone has just one count. The chain uses TRBV18 and TRBJ2-1, with 14 bases aligning to TRBD2. This CDR3 has 16 amino acids. Germline trimming cut 2 bases from V and 12 bases from J; bases unmatched to any gene: 9. CDR1 is KGHSH and CDR2 is LQKENI in the germline V gene. The chain's CDR3 is CASSPSGLAGGYGQFF. In DNA form, the CDR3 reads TGTGCCAGCTCACCATCCGGACTAGCGGGAGGTTACGGGCAGTTCTTC. Full variable domain (remainder filled in from reference TRBV18 and TRBJ2-1): NAGVMQNPRHLVRRRGQEARLRCSPMKGHSHVYWYRQLPEEGLKFMVYLQKENIIDESGMPKERFSAEFPKEGPSILRIQQVVRGDSAAYFCASSPSGLAGGYGQFFGPGTRLTVL.

This chain connects TRBV4-1 to TRBJ2-3, with TRBD1 as a possible D gene (6 bases). The V gene lost 3 bases and the J gene lost 6 bases, with 19 bases spanning the gap. CDR1 is MGHRA, CDR2 YSYEKL, per germline. The CDR3 has 16 residues. The CDR3 protein is CASSHPGTQRGDTQYF. CDR3 sequence (DNA): TGCGCCAGCAGCCATCCCGGGACCCAAAGGGGGGATACGCAGTATTTT.

This chain connects TRBV10-2 to TRBJ1-2; D is ambiguous. The CDR3 runs to 13 residues. Germline V gene lookup returns CDR1 WSHSY and CDR2 SAAADI. Trimming took 3 bases from V and 1 from J, leaving 6 bases between them. The CDR3 here is CASSDSSNYGYTF. Here the CDR3 DNA reads TGCGCCAGCAGTGACTCCAGTAACTATGGCTACACCTTC.